These T cell receptor beta chains were read from a single sample in a study of T cells in Graves' hyperthyroidism and ophthalmopathy. TCRdb called the multiplex PCR reads again in MiXCR, with one record for every CDR3 protein. The data show over 500,000 distinct CDR3 sequences, 16% seen once. The sample was blood. These receptors were collected from a young woman with Graves' ophthalmopathy. The CDR3 runs from the conserved cysteine through the conserved F or W. D genes are given only for firm matches.

v_gene	j_gene	d_gene	CDR3aa
TRBV29-1	TRBJ1-2	TRBD1	CSVAWDRGIDGYTF
TRBV28	TRBJ2-7	TRBD1	CASSLPGTGEFTYEQYF
TRBV20-1	TRBJ2-5	-	CSVSDGRDYQETQYF
TRBV19	TRBJ1-1	-	CASTQGQLNTEAFF
TRBV28	TRBJ1-2	-	CASSPGRNYDYTF
TRBV5-8	TRBJ1-5	-	CASSLGGPSGPQHF
TRBV19	TRBJ2-7	-	CASSIVLGPSYEQYF
TRBV11-2	TRBJ2-7	TRBD2	CASSLDGLTGGFYEQYF
TRBV12-3/TRBV12-4	TRBJ1-5	-	CASSPIGGRNQPQHF
TRBV7-2	TRBJ1-2	TRBD1	CASSYPGQGAYGYTF
TRBV18	TRBJ1-1	-	CASSPDGYTEAFF
TRBV20-1	TRBJ2-2	-	CSARGEGAGELFF
TRBV19	TRBJ2-7	-	CASSARLSSYEQYF
TRBV6-1	TRBJ2-6	-	CASSEFVSSGANVLTF
TRBV5-8	TRBJ1-5	TRBD1	CASSYTGGSNQPQHF
TRBV12-3/TRBV12-4	TRBJ2-1	TRBD1	CASSPRDRVSSYNEQFF
TRBV9	TRBJ2-1	-	CASSVDSRESNEQFF
TRBV12-3/TRBV12-4	TRBJ2-5	TRBD1	CASRITGGKQETQYF